The 18 T cell receptor beta chains listed next were all sequenced from one sample in a study of T cells after yellow fever vaccination. TCRdb reprocessed the 5' RACE reads via MiXCR and lists one record per CDR3 protein. The data hold a few hundred thousand distinct CDR3 sequences, with around 6.8% observed a single time. Source: PBMCs, taken 35 to 50 days after the first yellow fever vaccination. The receptors were gathered from a man younger than 35 who received the YFV17D yellow fever vaccine.

This clonotype has ten or more counts. This chain's CDR3 is CASSAIRDLNTGELFF. CDR3 sequence (DNA): TGCGCCAGCAGCGCTATCCGGGACTTAAACACCGGGGAGCTGTTTTTT. The V call is TRBV4-1, the J call TRBJ2-2; TRBD2 is a possible D gene (6 bases). V shed 5 bases and J shed 2 bases, with 15 bases lying between them. This CDR3 has 16 amino acids. Germline values: CDR1 MGHRA, CDR2 YSYEKL.

The chain is built from TRBV29-1 and TRBJ2-3; TRBD2 aligns across 7 bases. The CDR3 spans 15 residues. In germline, CDR1 is SQVTM, CDR2 ANQGSEA. The trim removed 0 bases at V and 7 bases at J, leaving 10 bases unmatched. The CDR3 reads CSVEDLFRGEYTQYF. The CDR3 coding sequence is TGCAGCGTTGAAGATCTATTCCGGGGGGAATATACGCAGTATTTT.

This clonotype showed up just a few times. The chain uses TRBV6-1 and TRBJ1-1; a possible D gene is TRBD1 (5 bases). The V and J ends lost 6 bases and 3 bases respectively, with 17 bases between them. Per the germline V gene, CDR1 is MNHNS and CDR2 is SASEGT. CDR3 size: 15 residues. In DNA, the CDR3 is TGTGCCAGCAGGATTGTCTGGGGCGGGGACACTGAAGCTTTCTTT. It yields the protein CASRIVWGGDTEAFF.

In its sample, this clonotype was seen a few times. V and J are TRBV9 and TRBJ2-2; the D call may be TRBD1 or TRBD2 (5 bases each). The CDR3 has 15 amino acids. Trimming removed 4 bases at V and 3 bases at J, with 13 bases between. Germline-derived CDR1 and CDR2 are SGDLS and YYNGEE. CDR3 residues: CASSSPEGYTGELFF. CDR3 nucleotide sequence: TGTGCCAGCAGCTCCCCAGAGGGGTACACCGGGGAGCTGTTTTTT.

This clonotype was detected only a few times. The genes are TRBV20-1 and TRBJ2-1; D possibly corresponds to TRBD1 (6 bases). There are 13 residues in the CDR3. The V gene lost 0 bases and the J gene lost 4 bases, with 7 bases spanning the gap. Germline V gives CDR1 DFQATT, CDR2 SNEGSKA (reference sequence). The CDR3 bases are TGCAGTGCTAGAGATCAGGGGTACAATGAGCAGTTCTTC. It translates to CSARDQGYNEQFF.

This clonotype was found many times. The CDR3 DNA sequence: TGCGCCAGCAGCCAAGATCGCGGGGATCAGGGGAGGGGAGAGACCCAGTACTTC. Translation gives CASSQDRGDQGRGETQYF. This chain uses TRBV4-1 with TRBJ2-5, with D perhaps matching TRBD2 (7 bases). CDR1 is MGHRA and CDR2 is YSYEKL in the germline V gene. V was pared by 0 bases and J by 4 bases, with 21 bases between. The CDR3 has 18 amino acids.

This clonotype was seen many times. V gene TRBV28 combines with J gene TRBJ2-7; TRBD1 agrees at 7 bases. V shed 6 bases and J 4 bases; nucleotides not matched to a gene: 6. Germline assignment: CDR1 MDHEN and CDR2 SYDVKM. This CDR3 has 13 amino acids. The CDR3 nucleotides are TGTGCCAGCAGCTATGACAGGGCGTACGAGCAGTACGTC. Amino acids: CASSYDRAYEQYV.

This clonotype was found many times. J is TRBJ2-7 and V is TRBV11-2; 9 bases line up with TRBD2. In germline, CDR1 is SGHAT, CDR2 FQNNGV. Trimming cost V 3 bases and J 5 bases; bases outside gene matches: 17. The CDR3 is 18 residues long. CDR3 nucleotides: TGTGCCAGCAGCTTGGGGCCGGGACTAGCTTTTTCTGTCCACGAGCAGTACGTC. Encoded protein: CASSLGPGLAFSVHEQYV.

This clonotype has just a few counts. This chain joins TRBV7-2 and TRBJ1-5, with 9 bases that match TRBD1. Germline loops: CDR1 SGHTA, CDR2 FQGNSA. V shed 5 bases, J shed 7 bases, and the junction held 12 bases outside the gene matches. This CDR3 comprises 16 residues. The CDR3 DNA is TGTGCCAGCAGCCCAACCGGGACAGGGCGAGGGCAGCCCCAGCATTTT. Amino acid sequence: CASSPTGTGRGQPQHF. The full variable domain, in which reference TRBV7-2 and TRBJ1-5 provide the parts outside the CDR3, is GAGVSQSPSNKVTEKGKDVELRCDPISGHTALYWYRQSLGQGLEFLIYFQGNSAPDKSGLPSDRFSAERTGGSVSTLTIQRTQQEDSAVYLCASSPTGTGRGQPQHFGDGTRLSIL.

This clonotype came up a few times. The chain combines TRBV12-3 or TRBV12-4 with TRBJ2-7; TRBD1 might be the D (7 bases). V was pared by 5 bases and J by 6 bases, with 14 bases between. This CDR3 has 13 residues. CDR3 in amino acids: CASSQNRGLEQYV. Written as DNA, the CDR3 is TGTGCCAGCAGTCAAAACAGGGGACTCGAGCAGTACGTC.

In this sample, this clonotype turned up many times. The chain couples TRBV12-3 or TRBV12-4 to TRBJ1-2; possible D gene TRBD1, 5 bases. This CDR3 comprises 12 residues. V was shortened by 7 bases and J by 8 bases, with 14 bases between the two germline ends. In DNA form, the CDR3 reads TGTGCCAGCAATTTCCAGGGAGGCGGCTACACCTTC. It specifies CASNFQGGGYTF.

This clonotype has a handful of counts. The chain is built from TRBV28 and TRBJ2-7, with D unresolved. CDR3 length equals 14 residues. Germline V gene sequence: CDR1 MDHEN, CDR2 SYDVKM. V lost 1 base and J lost 5, with 12 bases in between. CDR3 bases: TGTGCCAGCAGTTTATCGCCCCCCAGGAACGAGCAGTACTTC. This translates into CASSLSPPRNEQYF.

This clonotype showed up just a few times. The chain combines TRBV25-1 with TRBJ2-1; tentatively, D is TRBD1 (5 bases). V shed 3 bases and J shed 9 bases, with 18 bases lying between them. The V gene's germline CDR1 is MGHDK and CDR2 SYGVNS. This CDR3 contains 15 residues. Here the CDR3 DNA reads TGTGCCAGCAGTGATGAGGTTCATCAGGGCCGTGAGCAGTTCTTC. Protein sequence: CASSDEVHQGREQFF.

The V and J genes are TRBV20-1 and TRBJ1-6; 9 positions agree with TRBD1. This CDR3 has 13 amino acids. Trimming at V came to 3 bases and at J to 9 bases, leaving 3 bases not matched to a gene. Germline V CDR1 and CDR2: DFQATT, SNEGSKA (reference sequence). This CDR3 is CSARDRGSSPLHF. The CDR3 bases are TGCAGTGCTAGGGACAGGGGAAGTTCACCCCTCCACTTT.

The chain has TRBV14 and TRBJ1-4, with no clear D. The ends were cut back, 5 bases at V and 0 bases at J, with 16 bases in the middle. The germline gives CDR1 SGHDN, CDR2 FVKESK. The CDR3 has 17 residues. The CDR3 is CASSSTGTLATNEKLFF. The CDR3 DNA reads as TGTGCCAGCAGCTCCACGGGCACACTCGCAACTAATGAAAAACTGTTTTTT.

This chain uses TRBV12-3 or TRBV12-4 with TRBJ2-7, with 10 bases fitting TRBD1. V trimming: 3 bases; J trimming: 6 bases; junction bases outside the gene matches: 5. The length of the CDR3 is 14 residues. CDR3 region: CASSLGTGASEQYF. The CDR3 bases are TGTGCCAGCAGTTTGGGGACAGGGGCATCCGAGCAGTACTTC.

This clonotype turned up a few times. This chain connects TRBV4-2 to TRBJ2-3; 9 bases align to TRBD2. Unmatched junction bases numbered 8, after V lost 2 bases and J lost 5 bases. Germline-derived CDR1 and CDR2 are LGHNA and YNFKEQ. The CDR3 is made up of 16 amino acids. The CDR3 loop is CASSQQRLAVEDTQYF. CDR3 coding DNA: TGTGCCAGCAGCCAACAAAGACTAGCGGTGGAAGATACGCAGTATTTT.

In its sample, this clonotype was seen a few times. CDR3 loop: CASRLVVEQFF. CDR3 sequence (DNA): TGTGCCAGCAGACTGGTCGTTGAGCAGTTCTTC. The rearrangement links TRBV7-9 to TRBJ2-1, with unresolved D. Germline V lookup: CDR1 SEHNR, CDR2 FQNEAQ (reference sequence). Trimming removed 6 bases at V and 9 bases at J, with 9 bases between. CDR3 length: 11 residues.